This TCR beta chain is from a study of shared clonotypes between healthy human individuals. Study conclusions and caveats: Some naive CD4 clonotypes, roughly 5%, turned up in common across a few donors.

An even split of each subset's genomic DNA across several immunoSEQ plates was performed. The data were produced by immunoSEQ multiplex PCR, yet TCRdb's version contains in-frame clones alone and is incomplete. The sample has under 1,100,000 clones; about 75% are singletons. The CDR3 is 16 amino acids. V was cut by 1 base and J by 0 bases, with 12 bases left in between. The germline V gene encodes CDR1 SNHLY and CDR2 FYNNEI. The study separated CD4+ cells into CD45RA+ naive and CD45RA-negative memory subsets. Remarks on this clone: Its antigen is currently unknown.

The material sequenced was memory CD4+ T cells sorted from blood. The subset denotes: CD45RA-negative fraction. This TCR was sampled from a man in his late teens or twenties in good health. The rearrangement uses TRBV2 and TRBJ2-5, with D uncertain. CDR3 sequence (DNA): TGTGCCAGCAGTGAAGGGTGGCTGAGGTACCAAGAGACCCAGTACTTC. It translates to CASSEGWLRYQETQYF.